The 8 T cell receptor beta chains listed next were all sequenced from one sample in a study of control samples from healthy donors and cancer patients. Generated by immunoSEQ multiplex PCR, the TCRdb table keeps only in-frame clones and is missing some. Altogether approximately 44,000 clones are present, more than 65% being singletons, with the ten largest covering about 15%. The sample consisted of formalin-fixed, paraffin-embedded tissue. The receptors come from a male donor with melanoma.

The rearrangement joins TRBV3-1 (or the pseudogene TRBV3-2) to TRBJ1-5; 9 bases fit TRBD1. From germline, CDR1 is LGHDT and CDR2 YNNKEL (reference sequence). The CDR3 is 15 amino acids. V trimming: 1 base; J trimming: 3 bases; junction bases outside the gene matches: 1. The CDR3 region has the DNA TGTGCCAGCAGCCAAGGGACAGGGGCCAATCAGCCCCAGCATTTT. Its protein product is CASSQGTGANQPQHF.

This clone was recorded only once. The chain uses TRBV7-8 and TRBJ1-1, with 10 bases that match TRBD1. Germline CDR1 reads SGHVS; CDR2 reads FQNEAQ. The length of the CDR3 is 13 residues. V was clipped by 5 bases and J by 4 bases; unmatched bases: 1. The CDR3 DNA is TGTGCCAGCAGCGGGGACAGGGGCACTGAAGCTTTCTTT. Amino acids: CASSGDRGTEAFF.

This clone appeared a single time. The V call is TRBV3-1 (or the pseudogene TRBV3-2), the J call TRBJ2-3; D unresolved. This CDR3 is 12 amino acids long. The germline V gene has CDR1 LGHDT and CDR2 YNNKEL (reference sequence). V was shortened by 4 bases and J by 6 bases, with 8 bases between the two germline ends. The CDR3 sequence: CASSPPSDTQYF. Here the CDR3 DNA reads TGTGCCAGCAGCCCTCCAAGCGATACGCAGTATTTT.

The chain couples TRBV2 to TRBJ1-5; D is unclear. The CDR3 is made up of 15 amino acids. Trimming stripped 6 bases from V and 0 bases from J, with 12 bases between. The V gene's germline CDR1 is SNHLY and CDR2 FYNNEI. CDR3 sequence: CASRGSRGSNQPQHF. CDR3 DNA: TGTGCCAGCAGGGGTAGCCGTGGTAGCAATCAGCCCCAGCATTTT.

Points on this clone: Within the sample, other DNA sequences also encode this same CDR3. This chain uses TRBV6-6 with TRBJ1-6, with D possibly being TRBD1 (5 bases). In germline, CDR1 is MNHNY, CDR2 SVGAGI (reference sequence). Trimming took 10 bases from V and 9 from J, leaving 16 bases between them. The CDR3 spans 13 residues. The CDR3: CATEALQGSPLHF. CDR3 nucleotides: TGTGCCACCGAGGCCCTTCAGGGTTCACCCCTCCACTTT.

Note on this clone: The sample carries other DNA sequences with the same CDR3. The chain couples TRBV28 to TRBJ2-7; D ambiguous. Trimming cost V 5 bases and J 4 bases, with 3 bases left between them. Germline V lookup: CDR1 MDHEN, CDR2 SYDVKM. The CDR3 is 10 residues long. CDR3 sequence: CASSRYEQYF. CDR3 nucleotide sequence: TGTGCCAGCAGTAGATACGAGCAGTACTTC.

This clone ranks as medium-sized (0.01 to 0.1%). The chain links TRBV29-1 to TRBJ1-1; D is ambiguous. Trimming pared 0 bases from V and 10 bases from J, leaving 9 bases between. This CDR3 has 11 amino acids. Germline V gene lookup returns CDR1 SQVTM and CDR2 ANQGSEA. The CDR3 bases are TGCAGCGTTGAAGATCTGGAGGGAGCTTTCTTT. Translation gives CSVEDLEGAFF.

In this sample, this clone turned up many times. The chain uses TRBV2 and TRBJ2-3, with 11 positions matching TRBD2. The CDR3 consists of 14 residues. The V segment lost 6 bases and the J segment 4 bases; nucleotides outside the gene matches: 3. Germline V CDR1 and CDR2: SNHLY, FYNNEI. CDR3 nucleotides: TGTGCCAGCAGACCACTAGCGGGAGCAGATACGCAGTATTTT. This encodes CASRPLAGADTQYF.